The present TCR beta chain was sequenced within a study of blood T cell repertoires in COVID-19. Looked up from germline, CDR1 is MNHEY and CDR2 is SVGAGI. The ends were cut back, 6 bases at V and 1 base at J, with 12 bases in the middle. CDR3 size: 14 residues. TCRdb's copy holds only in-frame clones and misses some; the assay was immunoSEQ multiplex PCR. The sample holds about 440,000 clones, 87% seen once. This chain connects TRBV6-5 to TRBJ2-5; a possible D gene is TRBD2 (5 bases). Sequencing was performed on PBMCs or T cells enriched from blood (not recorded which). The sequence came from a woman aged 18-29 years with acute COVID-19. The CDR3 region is CASRVGLFQETQYF. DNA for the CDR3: TGTGCCAGCAGAGTCGGACTGTTCCAAGAGACCCAGTACTTC.